The 11 T cell receptor beta chains given below trace back to one sample, sequenced in a study of blood T cell repertoires in COVID-19. TCRdb keeps only in-frame clones here, not all; method: immunoSEQ multiplex PCR. The table lists 70,000 to 90,000 clones, over 75% of them singletons. The specimen sequenced was peripheral blood. These receptors all stem from a man in his 60s with acute or convalescent COVID-19.

V and J are TRBV7-2 and TRBJ2-3; 7 nucleotides agree with TRBD2. CDR1 is SGHTA, CDR2 FQGNSA, per germline. The CDR3 spans 11 residues. V gave up 4 bases and J gave up 10 bases; unmatched junction bases: 2. CDR3 sequence (DNA): TGTGCCAGCAGCTCCCGGGGGGCGCAGTATTTT. Encoded protein: CASSSRGAQYF. The whole variable domain, remainder taken from reference TRBV7-2 and TRBJ2-3, is GAGVSQSPSNKVTEKGKDVELRCDPISGHTALYWYRQSLGQGLEFLIYFQGNSAPDKSGLPSDRFSAERTGGSVSTLTIQRTQQEDSAVYLCASSSRGAQYFGPGTRLTVL.

The V and J genes are TRBV15 and TRBJ1-5, with D unclear. The CDR3 is made up of 14 amino acids. Per the germline V gene, CDR1 is LNHNV and CDR2 is YYDKDF (reference sequence). V shed 1 base and J shed 3 bases, with 7 bases lying between them. CDR3 nucleotide sequence: TGTGCCACCAGCAGAGGTGGAGACAATCAGCCCCAGCATTTT. This codes for CATSRGGDNQPQHF.

Only one count was recorded for this clone. The DNA for the CDR3 is TGTGCCAGCAGCAGACAGGGGGATGCAACTAATGAAAAACTGTTTTTT. Translation gives CASSRQGDATNEKLFF. The rearrangement uses TRBV13 and TRBJ1-4, with 9 bases that match TRBD1. In germline, CDR1 is PRHDT, CDR2 FYEKMQ (reference sequence). The CDR3 contains 16 residues. J gave up 0 bases and V 5 bases, and 4 bases lay outside the gene matches.

The rearrangement links TRBV6-1 to TRBJ2-1; D remains ambiguous. The CDR3 spans 16 residues. The germline V gene has CDR1 MNHNS and CDR2 SASEGT. Trimming pared 0 bases from V and 0 bases from J, leaving 9 bases between. In DNA form, the CDR3 reads TGTGCCAGCAGTGAAGCGCGTAGGAGCTCCTACAATGAGCAGTTCTTC. Encoded protein: CASSEARRSSYNEQFF.

V usage is TRBV7-8 and J usage is TRBJ2-7, with D perhaps matching TRBD2 (6 bases). CDR3 length: 11 residues. Germline CDR1 and CDR2: SGHVS and FQNEAQ. Trimming removed 5 bases at V and 6 bases at J, with 8 bases between. In DNA, the CDR3 is TGTGCCAGCAGCCCCGGGGGCGAGCAGTACTTC. It yields the protein CASSPGGEQYF.

The gene calls are TRBV19 and TRBJ2-1; 14 bases line up with TRBD2. The trim removed 4 bases at V and 6 bases at J, leaving 2 bases unmatched. This CDR3 has 15 amino acids. Germline V gene lookup returns CDR1 LNHDA and CDR2 SQIVND (reference sequence). The CDR3 spells CASSRGLAGVNEQFF. As DNA, the CDR3 is TGTGCCAGTAGTAGGGGACTAGCGGGAGTCAATGAGCAGTTCTTC. Complete variable domain (other parts from reference TRBV19 and TRBJ2-1): DGGITQSPKYLFRKEGQNVTLSCEQNLNHDAMYWYRQDPGQGLRLIYYSQIVNDFQKGDIAEGYSVSREKKESFPLTVTSAQKNPTAFYLCASSRGLAGVNEQFFGPGTRLTVL.

This chain uses TRBV11-2 with TRBJ2-2; TRBD2 aligns across 7 bases. V gave up 5 bases and J gave up 0 bases; unmatched junction bases: 3. The CDR3 has 15 residues. Germline CDR1 is SGHAT and CDR2 is FQNNGV. The DNA of the CDR3 is TGTGCCAGCAGCGTAAGCGGGGCGAACACCGGGGAGCTGTTTTTT. Protein: CASSVSGANTGELFF. Supplemented by reference TRBV11-2 and TRBJ2-2, the full variable domain reads EAGVAQSPRYKIIEKRQSVAFWCNPISGHATLYWYQQILGQGPKLLIQFQNNGVVDDSQLPKDRFSAERLKGVDSTLKIQPAKLEDSAVYLCASSVSGANTGELFFGEGSRLTVL.

This chain links TRBV30 with TRBJ2-4, with TRBD1 as a possible D gene (5 bases). The CDR3 extends over 14 amino acids. From germline, CDR1 is GTSNPN and CDR2 SVGIG (reference sequence). Trimming took 5 bases from V and 0 from J, leaving 11 bases between them. The chain's CDR3 is CAWASGSAKNIQYF. For the CDR3, the DNA is TGTGCCTGGGCCTCAGGGTCAGCCAAAAACATTCAGTACTTC.

CDR3 nucleotide sequence: TGCGCCAGCAGTGAGTCGTCACAGGCCCAAGAGACCCAGTACTTC. It specifies CASSESSQAQETQYF. The gene calls are TRBV10-2 and TRBJ2-5; D might be TRBD1 (5 bases). The V gene lost 0 bases and the J gene lost 1 base, with 9 bases spanning the gap. There are 15 residues in the CDR3. Germline assignment: CDR1 WSHSY and CDR2 SAAADI.

This clone was counted a few times. This chain joins TRBV27 and TRBJ1-3, with D tentatively TRBD1 (6 bases). The CDR3 runs to 13 residues. CDR1 and CDR2 from the germline V gene are MNHEY and SMNVEV (reference sequence). V was cut by 6 bases and J by 3 bases, with 9 bases left in between. The CDR3 protein is CASRVTGGNTIYF. DNA of the CDR3: TGTGCCAGCAGAGTGACAGGTGGAAACACCATATATTTT.

V gene TRBV19 combines with J gene TRBJ1-2; D uncertain. The V end lost 5 bases, the J end lost 3 bases, and 22 bases lay between the germline ends. This CDR3 comprises 17 residues. CDR1 and CDR2 (germline): LNHDA, SQIVND (reference sequence). The CDR3 nucleotides are TGTGCCAGTAGTTCCCCCCGAGGGCAGGACGGAGACTATGGCTACACCTTC. Its translation: CASSSPRGQDGDYGYTF.